This TCR beta chain was obtained from a study of metastatic and nonmetastatic thyroid tumors (dated by TCRdb to between 2020 and 2021). Concerning the study at large: The researchers compared repertoires between peripheral blood samples and tumor or nodule tissue samples from patients with malignant or benign thyroid disease.

Libraries were prepared through PCR. The sample was run on an Illumina HiSeq 4000. High-throughput sequencing was used to profile the CDR3 region of the TCR beta-chain in every patient. On the study's bioinformatics: Drawing on CDR3 differences between clinicopathological groups, the researchers built a classifier meant to tell apart patients with distant-metastatic papillary thyroid cancer. The Shannon index was used to measure repertoire diversity, and the Morisita-Horn index was used to measure how similar tumor and blood repertoires were. Through fastp at Q25 and MiXCR, TCRdb rebuilt clones from the public reads, retaining in-frame beta chains. The V and J calls shown here were made by TCRdb, not taken from the authors' results. The sample has just over 8,000 clones on record, around a quarter of them singletons. The top ten constitute 26% of the sample. Comment on this clone: No cognate antigen has been identified for it. Base-call qualities are not available, and no considerably larger clone is one nucleotide away.

CDR1 is given as SGHRS and CDR2 as YFSETQ, both from the germline V gene. CDR3 length: 15 amino acids, cysteine to phenylalanine. Kept here is only the CDR3 DNA, which spans 45 bases and is read in frame from base 1. Deletion took 4 bases off V and 4 bases off J, with a span of 17 bases between the germline ends. No patient had received any treatment before thyroid surgery. Patient clinical samples collected from 2012 to 2018 were retrospectively analysed using T-cell receptor beta sequencing. Overall results and qualifications from the work: In both blood and tumor samples, malignant tumors were reported to have significantly higher TCR beta diversity than benign nodules.

This TCR was sampled from a female donor with papillary thyroid cancer or a benign thyroid nodule (not recorded which). Some clones in this sample may be carry-over from other donors' samples. The sequenced material came from tumor tissue. This chain is built from TRBV5-1 and TRBJ1-2; TRBD1 might be the D gene, on 6 matching bases. The nucleotide sequence reads as follows: TGCGCCAGCAGCCCAATAGGGGAAGGGGGCTATGGCTACACCTTC. Its translation is CASSPIGEGGYGYTF.